These 25 T cell receptor beta chains came from one sample sequenced in a study of CD8 T cells in ankylosing spondylitis. TCRdb recomputed calls from the 5' RACE reads with MiXCR, one row per CDR3 protein. The table has about 300,000 distinct CDR3 sequences, 11% seen once. Sequenced: blood, either unsorted or a sorted T cell fraction (not recorded which). The receptors come from a female donor with ankylosing spondylitis or in good health (not recorded which).

This clonotype was detected ten times or more. The J gene is TRBJ2-7, the V gene TRBV28; 9 bases are shared with TRBD1. The ends lost 3 bases at V and 5 bases at J; junction bases unmatched: 5. From germline, CDR1 is MDHEN and CDR2 SYDVKM. The CDR3 is made up of 14 amino acids. The CDR3 bases are TGTGCCAGCAGTTTGGGACAGGGCCCTAACGAGCAGTACTTC. Amino acid sequence: CASSLGQGPNEQYF.

This clonotype was seen only a few times. The rearrangement links TRBV7-9 to TRBJ1-6; 7 positions agree with TRBD1. The junction had 8 bases not matched to a gene; V was cut back by 6 bases and J by 6 bases. The CDR3 runs to 15 residues. Germline V gives CDR1 SEHNR, CDR2 FQNEAQ (reference sequence). The CDR3 DNA reads TGTGCCAGCAGACCAAGACAGGGAGCTAATTCACCCCTCCACTTT. Translated, it gives CASRPRQGANSPLHF. The entire variable domain, with the rest obtained from reference TRBV7-9 and TRBJ1-6, is as follows: DTGVSQNPRHKITKRGQNVTFRCDPISEHNRLYWYRQTLGQGPEFLTYFQNEAQLEKSRLLSDRFSAERPKGSFSTLEIQRTEQGDSAMYLCASRPRQGANSPLHFGNGTRLTVT.

The chain joins TRBV10-2 to TRBJ2-1, with TRBD2 matching over 9 bases. With V trimmed by 2 bases and J by 15 bases, 11 bases remained unmatched. Germline loops: CDR1 WSHSY, CDR2 SAAADI. This CDR3 comprises 14 residues. CDR3 sequence reads: CASSEGVAGDHPFF. For the CDR3, the DNA is TGCGCCAGCAGTGAGGGGGTAGCGGGGGACCATCCGTTCTTC.

This chain connects TRBV15 to TRBJ1-1; D is undetermined. Trimming removed 0 bases at V and 12 bases at J, with 14 bases between. The CDR3 covers 13 residues. Germline V CDR1 and CDR2: LNHNV, YYDKDF (reference sequence). The CDR3 DNA follows: TGTGCCACCAGCAGAGATTGGAACTTTTACACTTTCTTT. It translates to CATSRDWNFYTFF.

The chain employs TRBV7-9 and TRBJ2-1; D is unclear. Looked up from germline, CDR1 is SEHNR and CDR2 is FQNEAQ (reference sequence). With 1 base removed from V and 10 bases from J, the gap between germline ends came to 17 bases. CDR3 length equals 15 residues. The CDR3 nucleotides read TGTGCCAGCAGCTTAGACCTCATATGGCGACAAGAGCAGTTCTTC. Its translation: CASSLDLIWRQEQFF. Filled out from reference TRBV7-9 and TRBJ2-1, the complete variable domain reads DTGVSQNPRHKITKRGQNVTFRCDPISEHNRLYWYRQTLGQGPEFLTYFQNEAQLEKSRLLSDRFSAERPKGSFSTLEIQRTEQGDSAMYLCASSLDLIWRQEQFFGPGTRLTVL.

This clonotype was counted at least ten times. This sequence joins TRBV20-1 and TRBJ1-6; 9 positions agree with TRBD1. With V trimmed by 4 bases and J by 7 bases, 5 bases remained unmatched. The CDR3 contains 14 residues. CDR1 is DFQATT, CDR2 SNEGSKA, per germline (reference sequence). CDR3 sequence: CSATGQGKNSPLHF. Here the CDR3 DNA reads TGCAGTGCTACCGGACAGGGGAAGAATTCACCCCTCCACTTT.

This clonotype turned up a few times. The gene calls are TRBV7-8 and TRBJ2-1; D possibly corresponds to TRBD2 (5 bases). Trimming removed 1 base from V and 10 bases from J, with 11 bases in between. This CDR3 is built from 13 residues. Germline CDR1 reads SGHVS; CDR2 reads FQNEAQ. CDR3 nucleotide sequence: TGTGCCAGCAGCTTAGTCCCGGGCGGGGAGCAGTTCTTC. Encoded protein: CASSLVPGGEQFF.

This clonotype was seen many times. The chain has TRBV7-2 and TRBJ1-2; tentatively, D is TRBD1 (6 bases). The CDR3 has 17 residues. Trimming cost V 1 base and J 7 bases, with 22 bases left between them. The V gene's germline CDR1 is SGHTA and CDR2 FQGNSA. The CDR3 loop reads CASSLGFPGGHPRGYTF. The DNA for the CDR3 is TGTGCCAGCAGCTTAGGGTTCCCCGGGGGGCACCCTCGTGGCTACACCTTC.

This clonotype was detected ten times or more. The V gene is TRBV6-1, the J gene TRBJ2-7; perhaps TRBD2 as D (6 bases). The CDR3 has 15 residues. Looked up from germline, CDR1 is MNHNS and CDR2 is SASEGT. V shed 4 bases and J shed 0 bases, with 13 bases lying between them. The CDR3 sequence is CASSASGTHSYEQYF. In DNA, the CDR3 is TGTGCCAGCAGTGCATCCGGGACTCACTCCTACGAGCAGTACTTC.

This clonotype was seen ten or more times. The gene calls are TRBV5-6 and TRBJ2-3; the D is unclear. Trimming took 4 bases from V and 2 from J, leaving 14 bases between them. The CDR3 has 15 residues. Germline CDR1 is SGHDT and CDR2 is YYEEEE. Here the CDR3 DNA reads TGTGCCAGCAGCCTAAAGTATCGAAACACAGATACGCAGTATTTT. Encoded protein: CASSLKYRNTDTQYF.

This clonotype was seen at least ten times. CDR3: CSVKTSANTEAFF. Written as DNA, the CDR3 is TGCAGCGTCAAAACGTCGGCGAACACTGAAGCTTTCTTT. V gene TRBV29-1 combines with J gene TRBJ1-1; D unclear. The CDR3 sequence is 13 residues long. CDR1 is SQVTM and CDR2 is ANQGSEA in the germline V gene. V shed 6 bases and J shed 1 base, with 12 bases lying between them.

About this clonotype itself: Sequence at one end of the junction differs from germline and may be a read error. V gene TRBV11-1 combines with J gene TRBJ2-3; TRBD1 might be the D (6 bases). The germline gives CDR1 SGHAT, CDR2 FQDESV (reference sequence). This CDR3 has 19 residues. Here the CDR3 DNA reads TGTGCCAGCAGCCGAATAGGATTGACAGGACTTAAGATCACAGGTACGCAGTATTTT. Encoded protein: CASSRIGLTGLKITGTQYF.

This clonotype was seen at least ten times. The J gene is TRBJ2-3, the V gene TRBV7-9; 7 nucleotides line up with TRBD1. In germline, CDR1 is SEHNR, CDR2 FQNEAQ (reference sequence). V lost 5 bases, J lost 4 bases, and 3 bases stayed unmatched. There are 13 residues in the CDR3. The CDR3 DNA follows: TGTGCCAGCAGCCCACAGGGGTCAGATACGCAGTATTTT. It translates to CASSPQGSDTQYF.

The sample holds a few counts of this clonotype. This chain connects TRBV7-9 to TRBJ1-6, with unresolved D. The germline V gene encodes CDR1 SEHNR and CDR2 FQNEAQ (reference sequence). The CDR3 loop spans 14 amino acids. Trimming took 5 bases from V and 7 from J, leaving 12 bases between them. CDR3 coding DNA: TGTGCCAGCAGCCCGAGCCCCCAGAATTCACCCCTCCACTTT. Protein: CASSPSPQNSPLHF.

This chain links TRBV20-1 with TRBJ2-3; 8 bases map to TRBD1. Per the germline V gene, CDR1 is DFQATT and CDR2 is SNEGSKA (reference sequence). The V segment lost 3 bases and the J segment 5 bases; nucleotides outside the gene matches: 4. The CDR3 sequence is 13 residues long. CDR3 bases: TGCAGTGCTAGTCCAGGGGGCGAAGATACGCAGTATTTT. It yields the protein CSASPGGEDTQYF.

CDR3 nucleotide sequence: TGCAGTGCTAGAGACCTGGGACTAGCGGGAGGGCCAAGTTCCTACGAGCAGTACTTC. It yields the protein CSARDLGLAGGPSSYEQYF. The rearrangement links TRBV20-1 to TRBJ2-7; 16 bases match TRBD2. CDR3 size: 19 residues. Germline V gene sequence: CDR1 DFQATT, CDR2 SNEGSKA (reference sequence). V shed 0 bases, J shed 1 base, and the junction held 9 bases outside the gene matches.

This clonotype appeared a few times. V and J are TRBV5-4 and TRBJ2-7, with 11 positions matching TRBD2. V lost 5 bases, J lost 0 bases, and 7 bases stayed unmatched. The germline V gene encodes CDR1 SGHNT and CDR2 YYREEE (reference sequence). The CDR3 contains 16 residues. CDR3 sequence (DNA): TGTGCCAGCAGTGCTAGCGGGGGGTCAAGCTCCTACGAGCAGTACTTC. Translating gives CASSASGGSSSYEQYF.

The CDR3, as DNA: TGCAGTGCTCCCACCCCAGGGTTCCCTCGCGAGCAGTACTTC. Translation: CSAPTPGFPREQYF. This rearrangement joins TRBV20-1 to TRBJ2-7, with D perhaps TRBD1 (5 bases). Germline V gene data show CDR1 as DFQATT and CDR2 as SNEGSKA (reference sequence). This CDR3 spans 14 amino acids. V lost 5 bases, J lost 6 bases, and 20 bases lay in between.

This clonotype turned up a few times. The V call is TRBV7-9, the J call TRBJ1-2, with D maybe TRBD1 (6 bases). The CDR3 covers 14 residues. The V gene lost 5 bases and the J gene lost 4 bases, with 14 bases spanning the gap. Germline V CDR1 and CDR2: SEHNR, FQNEAQ (reference sequence). Here the CDR3 reads CASSASRGPYGYTF. Here the CDR3 DNA reads TGTGCCAGCAGCGCGTCCAGGGGCCCCTATGGCTACACCTTC.

This clonotype showed up many times. The chain has TRBV28 and TRBJ2-1, with a weak D call TRBD2 (6 bases). The CDR3 is 15 residues long. V was pared by 6 bases and J by 7 bases, with 19 bases between. Germline CDR1 reads MDHEN; CDR2 reads SYDVKM. CDR3 bases: TGTGCCAGCAGGCCCTCCCTTGGCGGGAAGAATGAGCAGTTCTTC. Amino acid sequence: CASRPSLGGKNEQFF. Together with reference TRBV28 and TRBJ2-1, the CDR3 gives the full variable domain: DVKVTQSSRYLVKRTGEKVFLECVQDMDHENMFWYRQDPGLGLRLIYFSYDVKMKEKGDIPEGYSVSREKKERFSLILESASTNQTSMYLCASRPSLGGKNEQFFGPGTRLTVL.

This clonotype occurred many times. The chain employs TRBV11-2 and TRBJ2-1; D call uncertain. Per the germline V gene, CDR1 is SGHAT and CDR2 is FQNNGV. V was trimmed by 4 bases and J by 10 bases, leaving 11 bases between them. The CDR3 has 12 residues. DNA for the CDR3: TGTGCCAGCAGCTCCCTGAGGCCGGAGCAGTTCTTC. Encoded protein: CASSSLRPEQFF.

The sample holds many counts of this clonotype. The chain is built from TRBV24-1 and TRBJ2-1; 9 bases are a match to TRBD1. CDR1 is KGHDR and CDR2 is SFDVKD in the germline V gene. The CDR3 is made up of 16 amino acids. Trimming removed 3 bases from V and 7 bases from J; junction bases left unmatched: 9. CDR3 in DNA: TGTGCCACCAGTGATGCAACCGGGACAGGGAAAAATGAGCAGTTCTTC. Protein product: CATSDATGTGKNEQFF.

Ten or more counts support this clonotype. The chain joins TRBV7-2 to TRBJ1-6; 7 nucleotides agree with TRBD1. V dropped 4 bases and J dropped 6; count of bases not matched to a gene: 9. This CDR3 is 16 amino acids long. Germline V gene lookup returns CDR1 SGHTA and CDR2 FQGNSA. CDR3 loop: CASSSQGGQPNSPLHF. The CDR3 bases are TGTGCCAGCAGCTCTCAGGGGGGACAGCCTAATTCACCCCTCCACTTT. Based on the CDR3 plus reference TRBV7-2 and TRBJ1-6, the full variable domain is GAGVSQSPSNKVTEKGKDVELRCDPISGHTALYWYRQSLGQGLEFLIYFQGNSAPDKSGLPSDRFSAERTGGSVSTLTIQRTQQEDSAVYLCASSSQGGQPNSPLHFGNGTRLTVT.

The V and J genes are TRBV10-3 and TRBJ2-7; 10 nucleotides align to TRBD2. The CDR3 length is 15 residues. Germline V gives CDR1 ENHRY, CDR2 SYGVKD. Trimming at V came to 4 bases and at J to 6 bases, leaving 9 bases not matched to a gene. CDR3 sequence (DNA): TGTGCCATCAGTGCGGGCGAGCGGGGGGGATTCGAGCAGTACTTC. Amino acids: CAISAGERGGFEQYF.

This clonotype was detected ten times or more. V gene TRBV11-2 combines with J gene TRBJ2-1; maybe TRBD2 (5 bases). Germline values: CDR1 SGHAT, CDR2 FQNNGV. This CDR3 comprises 15 residues. Trimming took 2 bases from V and 8 from J, leaving 16 bases between them. The CDR3 DNA reads TGTGCCAGCAGCTTAACGGCCACTAGAGAAGATGAGCAGTTCTTC. This sequence encodes CASSLTATREDEQFF.